This T cell receptor beta chain was obtained from a study of metastatic and nonmetastatic thyroid tumors (dated by TCRdb to about 2020). Concerning the study at large: The researchers compared repertoires between peripheral blood samples and tumor or nodule tissue samples from patients with malignant or benign thyroid disease. Broader findings and caveats from the paper: In both blood and tumor samples, malignant tumors were reported to have significantly higher TCR beta diversity than benign nodules.

This clone was seen repeatedly, ten times or more. Its binding antigen is unknown. No qualities accompany the bases; no much larger clone lies one base away. Library generation was performed with PCR. The reads were generated on an Illumina HiSeq 4000. High-throughput sequencing was used to profile the TCR beta-chain CDR3 region of each patient. The study's processing was this. Drawing on CDR3 differences between clinicopathological groups, the researchers built a classifier meant to tell apart patients with distant-metastatic papillary thyroid cancer. Repertoire diversity was assessed with the Shannon index, and tumor-blood repertoire similarity with the Morisita-Horn index. In-frame beta chains were kept once TCRdb had trimmed the public reads at Q25 with fastp and called clones with MiXCR. These V and J calls are TCRdb output, not the study's own analysis. The sample table records 50,000 or so clones; approximately 20% of these occur just once. The ten largest clones capture approximately 3.8% of the sample.

No treatment had been received by any patient before thyroid surgery. Patient clinical samples collected from the early 2010s to the late 2010s were retrospectively analysed using T-cell receptor beta sequencing. Looking up the germline V gene yields CDR1 SGHVS and CDR2 FQNEAQ. Counted from cysteine to phenylalanine, this CDR3 has 14 amino acids. Just the 42-base CDR3 DNA is kept, in frame starting at base 1. At the junction V is shortened by 5 bases and J by 8 bases; bases outside the gene matches: 11. Sample: blood. The chain links TRBV7-8 with TRBJ1-1, with TRBD1 identical over 7 junction bases. This TCR came from a male donor with papillary thyroid cancer or a benign thyroid nodule (not recorded which). Some clones in this sample may be carry-over from other donors' samples. The DNA reads as follows: TGTGCCAGCAGCCAACGGACAGGCGGGCCCGAAGCTTTCTTT. It is translated as CASSQRTGGPEAFF. Supplemented by the reference TRBV7-8 and TRBJ1-1 proteins around the CDR3, the complete variable domain is GAGVSQSPRYKVAKRGQDVALRCDPISGHVSLFWYQQALGQGPEFLTYFQNEAQLDKSGLPSDRFFAERPEGSVSTLKIQRTQQEDSAVYLCASSQRTGGPEAFFGQGTRLTVV.